The T cell receptor beta chain described here comes from a study of CD8+ T cells in alopecia areata. Study overall: Treatment of the treated patients consisted of oral tofacitinib, 5 to 10 mg twice daily. Once tofacitinib had been taken for 6 to 18 months, 6 months off drug followed.

Those with alopecia areata gave lesional scalp punch biopsies and peripheral blood. The CDR3 has 17 residues. V dropped 2 bases and J dropped 2; count of bases not matched to a gene: 7. The germline V gene encodes CDR1 SGDLS and CDR2 YYNGEE. Sequencing used cDNA as its template, made by extracting RNA and reverse transcribing it. This table comes from immunoSEQ multiplex PCR, and its TCRdb copy is limited to in-frame clones, with some not included. The sample lists around 140,000 clones, around 47% seen once, with about 6.4% in the top ten. This chain uses TRBV9 with TRBJ2-2; 9 bases are shared with TRBD1. The clonotype originates from a human donor with alopecia areata. What was sequenced was CD4+ T cells sorted from blood. The CDR3 region has the DNA TGTGCCAGCAGCGTCACTACAGGGGGCGCTAACACCGGGGAGCTGTTTTTT. It codes for CASSVTTGGANTGELFF.